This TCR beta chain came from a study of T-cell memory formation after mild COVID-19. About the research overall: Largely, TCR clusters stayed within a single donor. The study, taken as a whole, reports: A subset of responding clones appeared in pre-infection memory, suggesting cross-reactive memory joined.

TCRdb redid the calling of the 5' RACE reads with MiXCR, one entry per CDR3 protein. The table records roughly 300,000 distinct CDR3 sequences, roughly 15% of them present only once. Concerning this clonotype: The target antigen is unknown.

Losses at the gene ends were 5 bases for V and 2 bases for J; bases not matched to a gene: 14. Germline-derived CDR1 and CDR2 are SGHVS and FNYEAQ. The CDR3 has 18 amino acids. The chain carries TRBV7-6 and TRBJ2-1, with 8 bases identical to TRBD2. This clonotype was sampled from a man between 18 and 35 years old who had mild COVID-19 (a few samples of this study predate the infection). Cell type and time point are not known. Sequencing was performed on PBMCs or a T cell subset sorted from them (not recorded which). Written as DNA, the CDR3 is TGTGCCAGCAGCCAAGGGGGTCGGCGGGGGGAGGCCTACAATGAGCAGTTCTTC. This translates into CASSQGGRRGEAYNEQFF.